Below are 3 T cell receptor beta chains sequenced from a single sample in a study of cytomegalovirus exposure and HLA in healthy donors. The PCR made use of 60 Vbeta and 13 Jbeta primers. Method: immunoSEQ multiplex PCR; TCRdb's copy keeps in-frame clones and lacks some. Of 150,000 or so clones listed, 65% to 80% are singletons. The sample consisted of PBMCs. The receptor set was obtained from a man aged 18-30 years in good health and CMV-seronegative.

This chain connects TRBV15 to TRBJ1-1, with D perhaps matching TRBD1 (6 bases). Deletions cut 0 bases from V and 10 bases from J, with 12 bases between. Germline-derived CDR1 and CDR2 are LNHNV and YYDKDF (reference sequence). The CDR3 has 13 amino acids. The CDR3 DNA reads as TGTGCCACCAGCAGAGATCTGGGGGGGCTAGCTTTCTTT. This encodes CATSRDLGGLAFF.

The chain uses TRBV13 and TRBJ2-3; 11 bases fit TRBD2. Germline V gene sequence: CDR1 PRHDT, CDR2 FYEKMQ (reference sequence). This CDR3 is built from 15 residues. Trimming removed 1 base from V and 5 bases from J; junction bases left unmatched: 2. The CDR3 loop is CASSLASGGIDTQYF. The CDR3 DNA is TGTGCCAGCAGCTTAGCTAGCGGGGGGATAGATACGCAGTATTTT. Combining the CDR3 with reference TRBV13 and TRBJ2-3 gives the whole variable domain AAGVIQSPRHLIKEKRETATLKCYPIPRHDTVYWYQQGPGQDPQFLISFYEKMQSDKGSIPDRFSAQQFSDYHSELNMSSLELGDSALYFCASSLASGGIDTQYFGPGTRLTVL.

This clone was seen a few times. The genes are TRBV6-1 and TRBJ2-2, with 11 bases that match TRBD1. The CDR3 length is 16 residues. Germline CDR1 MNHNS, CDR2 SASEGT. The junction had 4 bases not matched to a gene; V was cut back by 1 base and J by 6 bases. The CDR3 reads CASSEGDRGYAGELFF. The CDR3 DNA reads TGTGCCAGCAGTGAAGGGGACAGGGGGTACGCCGGGGAGCTGTTTTTT.